This T cell receptor (beta chain) is drawn from a study of shared clonotypes between healthy human individuals. The data were produced by immunoSEQ multiplex PCR, yet TCRdb's version contains in-frame clones alone and is incomplete. This sample has some 2.3 million clones, with approximately 95% found just once. V gave up 4 bases and J gave up 2 bases; unmatched junction bases: 13. The CDR3 loop spans 18 amino acids. Per germline, CDR1 SGHRS and CDR2 YFSETQ. The receptor was derived from a man between 18 and 35 years old in good health. Some clones in this sample may be carry-over from other donors' samples. The material sequenced was naive CD4+ T cells from PBMCs. Subset reported: CD45RA+ positively selected. This sequence joins TRBV5-1 and TRBJ2-5; 11 bases fit TRBD2. In DNA, the CDR3 is TGCGCCAGCAGCCAGTGGCCCACCGGGACTAGCGGACAAGAGACCCAGTACTTC. Translation gives CASSQWPTGTSGQETQYF.